This T cell receptor beta chain was profiled in a study of cytomegalovirus exposure and HLA in healthy donors. The PCR made use of 60 Vbeta and 13 Jbeta primers. Assay used: immunoSEQ multiplex PCR; TCRdb lists only in-frame clones, some missing. The sample contains roughly 180,000 clones, more than 60% of which appear only once. Regarding the study as a whole: Sequencing depth across donors, presence/absence analyses assumed, was roughly uniform. Fewer N-insertions (relative to the roughly 660-donor mean) were reportedly seen in an Asian-associated ancestry cluster in a later analysis. It was likely that a cluster of highly shared sequence variants was a sequencing artifact.

V was shortened by 3 bases and J by 0 bases, with 8 bases between the two germline ends. CDR3 length equals 13 residues. Germline V lookup: CDR1 SQVTM, CDR2 ANQGSEA. Comments on this clone: Antigen: not known.

The chain uses TRBV29-1 and TRBJ1-1, with D possibly matching TRBD1 (5 bases). The receptor comes from a man aged 18 to 30 in good health and CMV-seronegative. Material for sequencing was PBMCs. As DNA, the CDR3 is TGCAGCGTTGAGACAGCTCTGAACACTGAAGCTTTCTTT. This sequence encodes CSVETALNTEAFF.